The text below deals with one TCR beta chain. Antigen unknown. 13 Jbeta primers and 60 Vbeta primers were used for the PCR. Clones were read by immunoSEQ multiplex PCR, and TCRdb kept only the in-frame ones, dropping some. This listing includes about 130,000 clones. Germline V gene lookup returns CDR1 SGHTA and CDR2 FQGNSA. CDR3 length: 15 residues. The junction had 11 bases not matched to a gene; V was cut back by 5 bases and J by 4 bases. The record originates from a study of cytomegalovirus exposure and HLA in healthy donors. Notes on the study in general: Excluded: some indistinguishable V segments such as TRBV6-2 and TRBV6-3.

The receptor's source is a woman aged 40 to 50 in good health and CMV-seropositive. The J gene is TRBJ2-7, the V gene TRBV7-2; the match to TRBD1 covers 7 bases. The sample was PBMCs. DNA of the CDR3: TGTGCCAGCAGCCTAGATAGGGGGCTTGGATACGAGCAGTACTTC. Amino acid sequence: CASSLDRGLGYEQYF.